A single sample gave rise to the 25 T cell receptor beta chains below, sequenced in a study of blood T cell repertoires in COVID-19. Clones were sequenced by immunoSEQ multiplex PCR, and TCRdb holds only the in-frame ones, with some missing. The sample includes a few hundred thousand clones, roughly nine tenths of them seen just once. The sample comprised peripheral blood. These TCRs come from a woman aged 55-69 years with COVID-19, enrolled during active disease.

The chain is built from TRBV5-1 and TRBJ2-5, with a possible D match to TRBD2 (7 bases). Germline V gives CDR1 SGHRS, CDR2 YFSETQ. This CDR3 has 14 amino acids. V gave up 9 bases and J gave up 4 bases, with 19 bases separating them. Here the CDR3 reads CATRAGEGGETQYF. CDR3 nucleotide sequence: TGCGCCACCCGGGCAGGGGAGGGAGGAGAGACCCAGTACTTC.

The rearrangement joins TRBV11-2 to TRBJ2-7, with 11 bases matching TRBD2. This CDR3 contains 16 residues. Germline CDR1 SGHAT, CDR2 FQNNGV. The V and J ends lost 3 bases and 3 bases, in that order; junction bases with no gene match: 7. CDR3 residues: CASSFTSGGTIYEQYF. The CDR3 DNA reads TGTGCCAGCAGCTTTACTAGCGGGGGAACCATCTACGAGCAGTACTTC.

The chain is built from TRBV5-1 and TRBJ2-2; 9 bases fit TRBD1. The germline V gene has CDR1 SGHRS and CDR2 YFSETQ. There are 15 residues in the CDR3. V shed 2 bases, J shed 3 bases, and the junction held 2 bases outside the gene matches. CDR3 in amino acids: CASSLQGADTGELFF. The CDR3 DNA follows: TGCGCCAGCAGCTTACAGGGGGCCGACACCGGGGAGCTGTTTTTT. The complete variable domain, with remaining parts taken from reference TRBV5-1 and TRBJ2-2, reads KAGVTQTPRYLIKTRGQQVTLSCSPISGHRSVSWYQQTPGQGLQFLFEYFSETQRNKGNFPGRFSGRQFSNSRSEMNVSTLELGDSALYLCASSLQGADTGELFFGEGSRLTVL.

DNA of the CDR3: TGTGCCAGCAGCTGGACAGGGATGAGTGAAGCTTTCTTT. This translates into CASSWTGMSEAFF. The rearrangement joins TRBV7-2 to TRBJ1-1, with 8 bases fitting TRBD1. CDR1 and CDR2 from the germline V gene are SGHTA and FQGNSA. V was clipped by 4 bases and J by 7 bases; unmatched bases: 5. This CDR3 is 13 amino acids long.

This clone occurred once. The gene calls are TRBV7-3 and TRBJ1-2; 9 bases align to TRBD1. Germline V gives CDR1 SGHTA, CDR2 FQGTGA. This CDR3 has 15 residues. V shed 2 bases, J shed 8 bases, and the junction held 9 bases outside the gene matches. The CDR3, as DNA: TGTGCCAGCAGCTTACGGGGGGACAGGGTACGCGGCTACACCTTC. As protein: CASSLRGDRVRGYTF.

The V call is TRBV2, the J call TRBJ2-7, with D possibly being TRBD2 (5 bases). Germline V gene sequence: CDR1 SNHLY, CDR2 FYNNEI. Trimming left V 7 bases short and J 0 bases short, with 10 bases between. This CDR3 is built from 13 residues. DNA of the CDR3: TGTGCCAGCATTGGCGGGTCCTCCTACGAGCAGTACTTC. Protein: CASIGGSSYEQYF.

The chain recombines TRBV6-6 with TRBJ1-4, with D possibly TRBD1 on 5 matching bases. Germline V gene data show CDR1 as MNHNY and CDR2 as SVGAGI (reference sequence). Trimming shortened V by 0 bases and J by 8 bases, and 7 bases separated the two germline ends. The CDR3 spans 13 residues. CDR3 protein: CASSYSEGEKLFF. CDR3 coding DNA: TGTGCCAGCAGTTACTCGGAGGGGGAAAAACTGTTTTTT.

A word on this clone: No DNA is shown, since the ends of the CDR3 on it are uncertain; the CDR3 is the one TCRdb lists. V gene TRBV19 combines with J gene TRBJ1-2. The CDR3 is 17 residues long, ends included. Germline loops: CDR1 LNHDA, CDR2 SQIVND (reference sequence). The CDR3 spells CASTSVRWGEANYGYTF.

Remarks on this clone: This may be a read error, as it is one base from a much larger clone. The chain has TRBV3-1 (or the pseudogene TRBV3-2) and TRBJ2-2; D possibly corresponds to TRBD1 (6 bases). Trimming shortened V by 6 bases and J by 5 bases, and 10 bases separated the two germline ends. Per germline, CDR1 LGHDT and CDR2 YNNKEL (reference sequence). This CDR3 has 13 residues. The CDR3 here is CASSPQGTGELFF. Written as DNA, the CDR3 is TGTGCCAGCAGTCCGCAGGGGACCGGGGAGCTGTTTTTT.

V is TRBV11-3 and J is TRBJ2-3; tentatively, D is TRBD1 (5 bases). V shed 5 bases and J shed 9 bases, with 9 bases lying between them. The CDR3 spans 11 residues. Germline values: CDR1 SGHNT, CDR2 YENEEA. The CDR3 nucleotides read TGTGCCAGCAGCGACAGTAACACGCAGTATTTT. It encodes CASSDSNTQYF.

The chain joins TRBV6-5 to TRBJ2-7; 8 nucleotides match TRBD1. Unmatched junction bases numbered 7, after V lost 4 bases and J lost 5 bases. Per the germline V gene, CDR1 is MNHEY and CDR2 is SVGAGI. The CDR3 is 14 amino acids. The CDR3 protein is CASSFGQGVNEQYF. Here the CDR3 DNA reads TGTGCCAGCAGTTTTGGACAGGGTGTGAACGAGCAGTACTTC.

The chain uses TRBV6-5 and TRBJ2-7; 8 positions match TRBD2. This CDR3 is 13 amino acids long. CDR1 is MNHEY, CDR2 SVGAGI, per germline. V lost 5 bases and J lost 4; bases outside the gene matches: 4. The CDR3 protein is CASSNTGGYEQYF. The DNA for the CDR3 is TGTGCCAGCAGTAACACGGGAGGGTACGAGCAGTACTTC.

The V and J genes are TRBV7-8 and TRBJ1-1; tentatively, D is TRBD1 (5 bases). V was cut by 1 base and J by 4 bases, with 10 bases left in between. The germline V gene encodes CDR1 SGHVS and CDR2 FQNEAQ. CDR3 length equals 14 residues. The CDR3 protein is CASSLGVQGTEAFF. The CDR3 bases are TGTGCCAGCAGCTTAGGGGTCCAGGGCACTGAAGCTTTCTTT.

The chain carries TRBV12-3 or TRBV12-4 and TRBJ1-2; a weak D match, TRBD1 (5 bases). V lost 7 bases and J lost 4, with 13 bases in between. The length of the CDR3 is 13 residues. CDR3 in amino acids: CASISGGGYGYTF. CDR3 DNA: TGTGCCAGCATTTCCGGGGGAGGCTATGGCTACACCTTC.

The J gene is TRBJ2-7, the V gene TRBV20-1; 9 positions agree with TRBD1. With V trimmed by 3 bases and J by 5 bases, 8 bases remained unmatched. The CDR3 spans 14 residues. Germline V gene data show CDR1 as DFQATT and CDR2 as SNEGSKA (reference sequence). The CDR3 here is CSASLSQGAHEQYF. In DNA form, the CDR3 reads TGCAGTGCTAGTTTATCACAGGGGGCGCACGAGCAGTACTTC.

The V gene is TRBV11-2, the J gene TRBJ2-7; a weak D match, TRBD1 (6 bases). With 5 bases removed from V and 0 bases from J, the gap between germline ends came to 14 bases. Looked up from germline, CDR1 is SGHAT and CDR2 is FQNNGV. The CDR3 totals 15 residues. DNA of the CDR3: TGTGCCAGCAGCCCCGACAGGCACAGCTCCTACGAGCAGTACTTC. It is translated as CASSPDRHSSYEQYF.

V usage is TRBV10-3 and J usage is TRBJ1-2; 8 nucleotides agree with TRBD1. The CDR3 has 14 residues. Germline V lookup: CDR1 ENHRY, CDR2 SYGVKD. Germline trimming cut 6 bases from V and 3 bases from J; bases unmatched to any gene: 6. The CDR3 here is CAIRQGANDYGYTF. The CDR3 DNA sequence: TGTGCCATCAGGCAGGGGGCGAATGACTATGGCTACACCTTC.

The gene calls are TRBV5-4 and TRBJ2-7, with a possible D match to TRBD2 (7 bases). The CDR3 is 13 residues long. Trimming pared 7 bases from V and 0 bases from J, leaving 11 bases between. Germline CDR1 reads SGHNT; CDR2 reads YYREEE (reference sequence). This chain's CDR3 is CASGRGASYEQYF. The CDR3 bases are TGTGCCAGCGGGAGGGGGGCCTCCTACGAGCAGTACTTC.

This clone was observed a handful of times. V gene TRBV29-1 combines with J gene TRBJ1-2; no clear D gene. This CDR3 is built from 11 residues. CDR1 is SQVTM, CDR2 ANQGSEA, per germline. The germline V and J ends were trimmed by 3 bases and 6 bases, with 8 bases remaining between them. The CDR3 loop is CSVDLSHGYTF. Here the CDR3 DNA reads TGCAGCGTTGATCTTAGTCATGGCTACACCTTC.

The J gene is TRBJ2-1, the V gene TRBV11-1, with a weak D call TRBD1 (6 bases). The CDR3 loop spans 14 amino acids. The germline gives CDR1 SGHAT, CDR2 FQDESV (reference sequence). V was clipped by 5 bases and J by 6 bases, with 14 bases between them. In DNA form, the CDR3 reads TGTGCCAGCAGCACCCGGGTAGGGGGCAATGAGCAGTTCTTC. Translated, it gives CASSTRVGGNEQFF. Using reference TRBV11-1 and TRBJ2-1 for the parts outside the CDR3, the full variable domain is EAEVAQSPRYKITEKSQAVAFWCDPISGHATLYWYRQILGQGPELLVQFQDESVVDDSQLPKDRFSAERLKGVDSTLKIQPAELGDSAMYLCASSTRVGGNEQFFGPGTRLTVL.

The genes are TRBV29-1 and TRBJ1-1; tentatively, D is TRBD1 (5 bases). CDR3 length: 11 amino acids. The V end was cut by 4 bases, the J end by 6 bases, with 9 bases between. Per the germline V gene, CDR1 is SQVTM and CDR2 is ANQGSEA. As DNA, the CDR3 is TGCAGCGTTGGCGGGGGGTCTGAAGCTTTCTTT. Its translation: CSVGGGSEAFF. The full variable domain, in which reference TRBV29-1 and TRBJ1-1 provide the parts outside the CDR3, is SAVISQKPSRDICQRGTSLTIQCQVDSQVTMMFWYRQQPGQSLTLIATANQGSEATYESGFVIDKFPISRPNLTFSTLTVSNMSPEDSSIYLCSVGGGSEAFFGQGTRLTVV.

The chain uses TRBV18 and TRBJ2-7, with TRBD1 identical over 8 bases. Germline V gene data show CDR1 as KGHSH and CDR2 as LQKENI. V shed 3 bases, J shed 2 bases, and the junction held 3 bases outside the gene matches. The CDR3 has 14 amino acids. This CDR3 is CASSPGQETYEQYF. The CDR3 bases are TGTGCCAGCTCACCGGGACAGGAGACCTACGAGCAGTACTTC.

This sequence joins TRBV11-2 and TRBJ1-6; 8 nucleotides agree with TRBD1. CDR3 length: 13 residues. The ends lost 3 bases at V and 9 bases at J; junction bases unmatched: 1. Germline V gene data show CDR1 as SGHAT and CDR2 as FQNNGV. The CDR3 loop reads CASSFQGASPLHF. The CDR3 DNA follows: TGTGCCAGCAGCTTCCAGGGGGCTTCACCCCTCCACTTT.

The genes are TRBV5-1 and TRBJ2-3, with 11 bases lining up with TRBD2. V shed 4 bases and J 10 bases; nucleotides not matched to a gene: 14. Germline V CDR1 and CDR2: SGHRS, YFSETQ. The CDR3 is 16 residues long. Written as DNA, the CDR3 is TGCGCCAGCAGCAGAACTAGCGGGGGCTCGGGATCGGCGCAGTATTTT. Its translation: CASSRTSGGSGSAQYF.

V gene TRBV3-1 (or the pseudogene TRBV3-2) combines with J gene TRBJ2-1; a weak D match, TRBD2 (6 bases). The germline V gene has CDR1 LGHDT and CDR2 YNNKEL (reference sequence). This CDR3 spans 15 amino acids. The V gene lost 3 bases and the J gene lost 3 bases, with 12 bases spanning the gap. The CDR3 DNA reads TGTGCCAGCAGCCACGGGGGTGACCTCTACAATGAGCAGTTCTTC. Encoded protein: CASSHGGDLYNEQFF.